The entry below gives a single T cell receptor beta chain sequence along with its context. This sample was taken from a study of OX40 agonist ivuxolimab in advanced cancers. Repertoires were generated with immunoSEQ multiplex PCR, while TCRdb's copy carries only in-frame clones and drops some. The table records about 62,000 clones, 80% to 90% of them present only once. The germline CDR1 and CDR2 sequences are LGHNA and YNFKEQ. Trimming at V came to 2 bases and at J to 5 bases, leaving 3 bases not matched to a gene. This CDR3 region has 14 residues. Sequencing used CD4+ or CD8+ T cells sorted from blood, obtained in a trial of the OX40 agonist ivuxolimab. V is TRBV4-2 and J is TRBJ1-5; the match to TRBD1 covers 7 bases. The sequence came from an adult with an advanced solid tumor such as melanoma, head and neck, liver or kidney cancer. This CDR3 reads CASSQQQGHQPQHF. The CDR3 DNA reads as TGTGCCAGCAGCCAACAACAGGGGCATCAGCCCCAGCATTTT.